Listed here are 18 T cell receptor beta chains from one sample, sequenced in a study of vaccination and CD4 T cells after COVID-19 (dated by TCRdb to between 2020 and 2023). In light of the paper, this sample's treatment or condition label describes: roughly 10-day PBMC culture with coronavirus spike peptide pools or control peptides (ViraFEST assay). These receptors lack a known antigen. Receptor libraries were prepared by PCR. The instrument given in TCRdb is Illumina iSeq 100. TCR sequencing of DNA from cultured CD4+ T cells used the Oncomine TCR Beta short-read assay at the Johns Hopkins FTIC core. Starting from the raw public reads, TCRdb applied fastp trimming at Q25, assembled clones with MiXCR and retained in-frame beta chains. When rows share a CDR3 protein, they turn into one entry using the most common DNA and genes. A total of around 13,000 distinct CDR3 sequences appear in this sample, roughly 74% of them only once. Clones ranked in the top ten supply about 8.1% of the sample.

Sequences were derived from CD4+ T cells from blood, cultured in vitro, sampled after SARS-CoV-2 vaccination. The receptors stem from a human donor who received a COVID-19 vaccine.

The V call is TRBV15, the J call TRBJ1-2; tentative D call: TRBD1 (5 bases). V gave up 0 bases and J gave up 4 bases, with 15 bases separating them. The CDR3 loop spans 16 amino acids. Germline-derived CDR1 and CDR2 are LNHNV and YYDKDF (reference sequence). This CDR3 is CATSRDLAGPAYGYTF. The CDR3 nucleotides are TGTGCCACCAGCAGAGACCTAGCGGGGCCAGCCTATGGCTACACCTTC.

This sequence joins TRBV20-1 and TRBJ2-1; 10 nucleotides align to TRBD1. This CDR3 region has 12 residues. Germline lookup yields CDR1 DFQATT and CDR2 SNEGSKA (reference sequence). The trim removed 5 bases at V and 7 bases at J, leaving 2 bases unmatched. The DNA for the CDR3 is TGCAGTGCTCGACAGGGGGCTAATGAGCAGTTCTTC. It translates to CSARQGANEQFF.

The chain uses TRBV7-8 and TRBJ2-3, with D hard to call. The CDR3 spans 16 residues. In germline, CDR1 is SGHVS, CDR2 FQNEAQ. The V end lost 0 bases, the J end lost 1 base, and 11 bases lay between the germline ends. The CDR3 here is CASSLAGSTGTDTQYF. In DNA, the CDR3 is TGTGCCAGCAGCTTAGCAGGCTCCACCGGCACAGATACGCAGTATTTT.

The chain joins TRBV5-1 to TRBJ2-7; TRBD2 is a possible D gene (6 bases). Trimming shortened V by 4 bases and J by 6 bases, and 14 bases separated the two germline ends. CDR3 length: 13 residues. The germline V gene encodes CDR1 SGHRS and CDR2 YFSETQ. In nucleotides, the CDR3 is TGCGCCAGCAGCGTGGACGGGGGACGCGAGCAGTACTTC. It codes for CASSVDGGREQYF.

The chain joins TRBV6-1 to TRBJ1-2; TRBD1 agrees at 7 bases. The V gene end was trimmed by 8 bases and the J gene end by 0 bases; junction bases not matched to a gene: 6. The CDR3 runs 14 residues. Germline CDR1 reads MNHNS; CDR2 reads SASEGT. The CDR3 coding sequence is TGTGCCAGCGGGAGGGACAGTACTAACTATGGCTACACCTTC. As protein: CASGRDSTNYGYTF.

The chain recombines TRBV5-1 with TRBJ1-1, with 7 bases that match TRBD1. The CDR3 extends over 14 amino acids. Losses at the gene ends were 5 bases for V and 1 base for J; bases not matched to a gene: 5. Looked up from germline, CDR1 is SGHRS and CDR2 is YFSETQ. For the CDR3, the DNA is TGCGCCAGCAGAAGAACAGGGGCGAACACTGAAGCTTTCTTT. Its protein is CASRRTGANTEAFF.

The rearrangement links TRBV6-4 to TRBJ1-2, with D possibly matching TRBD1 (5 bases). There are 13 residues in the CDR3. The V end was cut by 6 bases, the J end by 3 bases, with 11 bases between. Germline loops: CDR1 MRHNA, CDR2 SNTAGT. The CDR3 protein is CASRSTGYYGYTF. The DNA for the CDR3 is TGTGCCAGCAGAAGTACAGGTTACTATGGCTACACCTTC.

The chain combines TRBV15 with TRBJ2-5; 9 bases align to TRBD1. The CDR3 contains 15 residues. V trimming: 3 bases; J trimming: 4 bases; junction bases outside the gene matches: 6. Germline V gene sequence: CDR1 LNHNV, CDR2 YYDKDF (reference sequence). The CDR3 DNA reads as TGTGCCACCAGCAGGGGGGACAGGGTAGGAGAGACCCAGTACTTC. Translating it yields CATSRGDRVGETQYF. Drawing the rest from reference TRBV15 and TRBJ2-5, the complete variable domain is DAMVIQNPRYQVTQFGKPVTLSCSQTLNHNVMYWYQQKSSQAPKLLFHYYDKDFNNEADTPDNFQSRRPNTSFCFLDIRSPGLGDTAMYLCATSRGDRVGETQYFGPGTRLLVL.

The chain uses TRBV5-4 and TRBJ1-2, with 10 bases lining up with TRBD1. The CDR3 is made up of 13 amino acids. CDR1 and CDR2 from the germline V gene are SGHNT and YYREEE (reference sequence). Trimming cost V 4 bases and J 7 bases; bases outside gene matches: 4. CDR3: CASSPGQGVGYTF. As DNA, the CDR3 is TGTGCCAGCAGCCCCGGACAGGGGGTTGGCTACACCTTC.

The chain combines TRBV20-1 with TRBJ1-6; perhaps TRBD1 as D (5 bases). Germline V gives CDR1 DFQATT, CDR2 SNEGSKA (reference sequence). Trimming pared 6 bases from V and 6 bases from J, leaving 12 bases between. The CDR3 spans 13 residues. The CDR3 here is CSAEGVPNSPLHF. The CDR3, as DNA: TGCAGTGCGGAAGGGGTACCTAATTCACCCCTCCACTTT.

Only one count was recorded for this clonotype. The CDR3 sequence is CSARTGFNSPLHF. DNA of the CDR3: TGCAGTGCTCGGACAGGGTTTAATTCACCCCTCCACTTT. This chain links TRBV20-1 with TRBJ1-6, with 8 nucleotides matching TRBD1. Germline assignment: CDR1 DFQATT and CDR2 SNEGSKA (reference sequence). Germline trimming cut 5 bases from V and 6 bases from J; bases unmatched to any gene: 3. CDR3 length equals 13 residues.

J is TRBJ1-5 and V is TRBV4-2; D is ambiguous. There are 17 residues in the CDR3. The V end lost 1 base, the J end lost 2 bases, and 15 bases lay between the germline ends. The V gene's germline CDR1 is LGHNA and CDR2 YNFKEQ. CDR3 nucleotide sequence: TGTGCCAGCAGCCAAGGTCTATCGAAGGTCGGCAATCAGCCCCAGCATTTT. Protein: CASSQGLSKVGNQPQHF.

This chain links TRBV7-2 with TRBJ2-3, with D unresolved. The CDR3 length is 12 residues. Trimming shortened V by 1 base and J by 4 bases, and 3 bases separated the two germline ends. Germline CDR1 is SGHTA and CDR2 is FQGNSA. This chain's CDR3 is CASSLVPDTQYF. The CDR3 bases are TGTGCCAGCAGCTTAGTTCCAGATACGCAGTATTTT.

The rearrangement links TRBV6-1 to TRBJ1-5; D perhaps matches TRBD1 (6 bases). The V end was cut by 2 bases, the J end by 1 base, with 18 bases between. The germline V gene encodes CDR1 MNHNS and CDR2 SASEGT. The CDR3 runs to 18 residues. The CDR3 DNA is TGTGCCAGCAGTGAACAATGGCAGGGGCGTTTAAGCAATCAGCCCCAGCATTTT. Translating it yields CASSEQWQGRLSNQPQHF.

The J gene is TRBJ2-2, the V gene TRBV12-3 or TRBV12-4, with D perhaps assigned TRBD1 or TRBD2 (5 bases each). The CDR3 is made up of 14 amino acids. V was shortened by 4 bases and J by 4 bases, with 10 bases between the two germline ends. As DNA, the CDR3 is TGTGCCAGCAGTTCAGGGACCGTCACCGGGGAGCTGTTTTTT. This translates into CASSSGTVTGELFF.

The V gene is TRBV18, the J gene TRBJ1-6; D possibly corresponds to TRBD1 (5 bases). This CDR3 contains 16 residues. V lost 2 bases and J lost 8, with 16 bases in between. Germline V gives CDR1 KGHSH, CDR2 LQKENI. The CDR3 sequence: CASSPYRTGGDSPLHF. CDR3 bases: TGTGCCAGCTCACCATACCGAACAGGCGGGGATTCACCCCTCCACTTT. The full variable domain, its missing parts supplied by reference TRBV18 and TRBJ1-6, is NAGVMQNPRHLVRRRGQEARLRCSPMKGHSHVYWYRQLPEEGLKFMVYLQKENIIDESGMPKERFSAEFPKEGPSILRIQQVVRGDSAAYFCASSPYRTGGDSPLHFGNGTRLTVT.

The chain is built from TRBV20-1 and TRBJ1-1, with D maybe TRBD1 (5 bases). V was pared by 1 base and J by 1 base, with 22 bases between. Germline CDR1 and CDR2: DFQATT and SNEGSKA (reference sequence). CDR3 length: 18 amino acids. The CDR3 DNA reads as TGCAGTGCTAGAGGCTGGGGGTTATCACAAGATAGGAACACTGAAGCTTTCTTT. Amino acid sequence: CSARGWGLSQDRNTEAFF.

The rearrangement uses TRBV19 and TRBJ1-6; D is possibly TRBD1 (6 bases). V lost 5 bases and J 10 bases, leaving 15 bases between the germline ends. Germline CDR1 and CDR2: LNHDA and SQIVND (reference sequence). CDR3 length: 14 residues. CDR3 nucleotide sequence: TGTGCCAGTAGTTCACAGGGAACCAAGTCACCCCTCCACTTT. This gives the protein CASSSQGTKSPLHF.